This TCR beta chain was sequenced in a study of Ad26.COV2.S vaccination and SARS-CoV-2 variants. Regarding the study as a whole: Vaccine recipients surpassed placebo recipients in spike-specific TCR breadth.

As concerns this clone: Its antigen is not identified.

Indicated treatment: over 15 received Ad26.COV2.S at low or high dose, single or two shots; roughly five received placebo; per-sample allocation not given. Material that was analyzed had been drawn on day 63 after the first vaccine or placebo injection. Generated by immunoSEQ multiplex PCR, the TCRdb table keeps only in-frame clones and is missing some. The sample lists about 350,000 clones, approximately 85% seen once, with around 3.3% in the top ten. CDR1 MDHEN and CDR2 SYDVKM come from the germline V gene. V was clipped by 6 bases and J by 3 bases, with 20 bases between them. The CDR3 is 17 residues long.

This clonotype was obtained from a person between 18 and 59 years old who received the Ad26.COV2.S COVID-19 vaccine or a placebo. The gene calls are TRBV28 and TRBJ1-4; the D gene is possibly TRBD1 (6 bases). The sample consisted of peripheral blood, taken in a trial of Ad26.COV2.S vaccine versus placebo. The CDR3 DNA follows: TGTGCCAGCAGCGACCCCAGGGGCGGTTACTCTAATGAAAAACTGTTTTTT. Residues: CASSDPRGGYSNEKLFF.